This T cell receptor beta chain was identified in a study of blood T cell repertoires in COVID-19 (dated by TCRdb to the early 2020s). Concerning the study at large: Samples covering the acute and convalescent phases of COVID-19 were provided by collaborators in the United States, Italy and Spain. The repertoires were made available in a free public database intended to serve as a resource for research on the immune response to SARS-CoV-2. The material from the prospective study consisted of cDNA or gDNA derived from T cells, B-cell-depleted T cells, or PBMCs. The samples were drawn from the first 160 participants of the ongoing ImmuneRACE study and from about 1,200 subjects provided by 6 global collaborators. Deeply sampled blood TCRbeta repertoires from subjects exposed to, actively infected with, or recovered from COVID-19 were included in the dataset. Nearly every sample came with metadata listing a de-identified subject ID, COVID-19 status, age in years and sex. Where HLA class I and class II types were available, the types were taken from metadata supplied by the sample provider, not from assay-based typing. Study-level results and caveats: Clinical and demographic metadata were provided uncurated, with the amount varying by source and participant.

At one collaborating source in Seattle, patients were enrolled during active infection and were followed longitudinally through the course of disease. Each collaborating institution followed its own protocols to collect whole blood in K2EDTA tubes. For TCRbeta analysis, collaborator samples were shipped as frozen whole blood, as isolated PBMCs, or as DNA extracted from either sample type. The immunoSEQ Assay, a bias-controlled multiplex PCR, was used to amplify TCRbeta CDR3 regions from genomic DNA. Regarding the original processing steps: The number of nucleated cells in each sample was estimated from the amplification of reference gene primers within the assay. To quantify the absolute abundance of each unique TCRbeta CDR3 rearrangement, sequence reads were collapsed and filtered. For each sample, productive Simpson clonality was calculated as the square root of Simpson's diversity index across productive rearrangements. TCRdb took over this immuneACCESS table, retaining in-frame rearrangements with V and J assigned. Such tables are incomplete; in checked studies, under half of the missing clones stem from an unresolved V gene, and the remainder is unexplained. For V, J and clone size, that table is used; D and trimming come from the DNA. Present in this sample are about 410,000 clones, around nine tenths of which were seen just once. The top ten hold roughly 1.5% of the sample.

Reading from cysteine to phenylalanine, the CDR3 counts 12 amino acids. Solely the CDR3 DNA is kept, with 36 bases framed from the first base. From the germline V gene (reference sequence), CDR1 is SSHAT and CDR2 is FNYEAQ. Concerning this clone: What this receptor recognizes is not known. The junction differs from germline at one of its ends, possibly a read error.

This TCR was sampled from a middle-aged woman with COVID-19, enrolled during active disease. Sequenced material: peripheral blood. The chain employs TRBV7-7 and TRBJ2-5, with 7 middle bases fitting TRBD2. This receptor carries the CDR3 CASSPGGSAQYF. The nucleotides are TGTGCTAGCAGTCCCGGGGGGAGTGCCCAGTACTTC.